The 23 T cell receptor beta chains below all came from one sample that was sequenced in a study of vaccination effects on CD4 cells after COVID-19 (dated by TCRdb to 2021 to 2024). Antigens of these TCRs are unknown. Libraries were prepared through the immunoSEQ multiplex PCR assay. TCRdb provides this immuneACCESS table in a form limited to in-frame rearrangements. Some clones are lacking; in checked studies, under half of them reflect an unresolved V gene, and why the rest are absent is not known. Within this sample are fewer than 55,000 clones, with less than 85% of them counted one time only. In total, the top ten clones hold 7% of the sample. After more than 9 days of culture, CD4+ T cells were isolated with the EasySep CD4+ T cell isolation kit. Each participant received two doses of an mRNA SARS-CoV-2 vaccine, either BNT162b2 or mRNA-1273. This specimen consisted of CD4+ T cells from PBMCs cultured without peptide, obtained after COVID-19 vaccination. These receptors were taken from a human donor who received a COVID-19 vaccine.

CDR3 in amino acids: CASSLATRGPHQPQHF. The CDR3, as DNA: TGTGCCAGCAGCTTAGCGACCAGGGGCCCCCATCAGCCCCAGCATTTT. The V call is TRBV7-9, the J call TRBJ1-5, with D perhaps matching TRBD1 (6 bases). Germline V gene lookup returns CDR1 SEHNR and CDR2 FQNEAQ (reference sequence). V lost 0 bases and J lost 5, with 14 bases in between. The CDR3 totals 16 residues. Complete variable domain (other parts from reference TRBV7-9 and TRBJ1-5): DTGVSQNPRHKITKRGQNVTFRCDPISEHNRLYWYRQTLGQGPEFLTYFQNEAQLEKSRLLSDRFSAERPKGSFSTLEIQRTEQGDSAMYLCASSLATRGPHQPQHFGDGTRLSIL.

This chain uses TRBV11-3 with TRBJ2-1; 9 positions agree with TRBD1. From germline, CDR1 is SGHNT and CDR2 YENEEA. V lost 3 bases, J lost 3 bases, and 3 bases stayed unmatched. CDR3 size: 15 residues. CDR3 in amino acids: CASSLETGGYNEQFF. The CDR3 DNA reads TGTGCCAGCAGCTTGGAGACAGGGGGCTACAATGAGCAGTTCTTC.

The CDR3 DNA is TGCGCCAGCAGCTTGACAGACATGAACACTGAAGCTTTCTTT. It yields the protein CASSLTDMNTEAFF. The J gene is TRBJ1-1, the V gene TRBV5-1; D is uncertain. Germline V gene sequence: CDR1 SGHRS, CDR2 YFSETQ. Trimming took off 1 base at V and 0 bases at J, with 7 bases between the two ends. The CDR3 covers 14 residues.

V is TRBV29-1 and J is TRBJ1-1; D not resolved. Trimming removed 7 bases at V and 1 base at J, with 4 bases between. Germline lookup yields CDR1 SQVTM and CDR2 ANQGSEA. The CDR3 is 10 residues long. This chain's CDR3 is CSAENTEAFF. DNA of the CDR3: TGCAGCGCGGAGAACACTGAAGCTTTCTTT. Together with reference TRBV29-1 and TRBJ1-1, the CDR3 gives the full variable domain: SAVISQKPSRDICQRGTSLTIQCQVDSQVTMMFWYRQQPGQSLTLIATANQGSEATYESGFVIDKFPISRPNLTFSTLTVSNMSPEDSSIYLCSAENTEAFFGQGTRLTVV.

The CDR3 DNA sequence: TGCGCCAGCAGCTTGACTGTCACAGATACGCAGTATTTT. Translation: CASSLTVTDTQYF. The chain uses TRBV5-1 and TRBJ2-3; D gene uncertain. The V gene lost 1 base and the J gene lost 2 bases, with 5 bases spanning the gap. There are 13 residues in the CDR3. Looked up from germline, CDR1 is SGHRS and CDR2 is YFSETQ.

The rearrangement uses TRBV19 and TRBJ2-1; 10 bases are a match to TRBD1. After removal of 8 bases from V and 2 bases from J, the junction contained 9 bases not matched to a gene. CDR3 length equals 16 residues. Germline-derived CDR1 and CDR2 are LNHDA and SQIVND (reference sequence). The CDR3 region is CASRRGGQGTYNEQFF. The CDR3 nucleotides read TGTGCCAGTCGCCGGGGGGGACAGGGGACCTACAATGAGCAGTTCTTC.

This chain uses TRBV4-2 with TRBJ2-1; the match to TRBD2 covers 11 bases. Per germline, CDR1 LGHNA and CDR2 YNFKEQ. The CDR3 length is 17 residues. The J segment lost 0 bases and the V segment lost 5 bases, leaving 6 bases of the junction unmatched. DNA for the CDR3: TGTGCCAGCAGCACACTAGCGGGAGTGAGCTCCTACAATGAGCAGTTCTTC. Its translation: CASSTLAGVSSYNEQFF.

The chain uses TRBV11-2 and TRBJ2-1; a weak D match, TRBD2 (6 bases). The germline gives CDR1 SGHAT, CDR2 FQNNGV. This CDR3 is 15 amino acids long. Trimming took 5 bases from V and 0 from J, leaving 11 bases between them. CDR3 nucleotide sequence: TGTGCCAGCAGCCCCGGGACTTTCTCCTACAATGAGCAGTTCTTC. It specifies CASSPGTFSYNEQFF.

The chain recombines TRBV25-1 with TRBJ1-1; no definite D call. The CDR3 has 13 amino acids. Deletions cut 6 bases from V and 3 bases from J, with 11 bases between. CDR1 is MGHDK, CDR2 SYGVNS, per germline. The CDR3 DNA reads TGTGCCAGCAGAGCGGGTGGCTACACTGAAGCTTTCTTT. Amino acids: CASRAGGYTEAFF.

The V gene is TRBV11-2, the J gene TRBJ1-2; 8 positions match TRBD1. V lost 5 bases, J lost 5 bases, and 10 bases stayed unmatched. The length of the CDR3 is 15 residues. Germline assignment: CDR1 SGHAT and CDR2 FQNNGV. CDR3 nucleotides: TGTGCCAGCAGCCCTACGGCCGGGACAGGTTATGGCTACACCTTC. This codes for CASSPTAGTGYGYTF.

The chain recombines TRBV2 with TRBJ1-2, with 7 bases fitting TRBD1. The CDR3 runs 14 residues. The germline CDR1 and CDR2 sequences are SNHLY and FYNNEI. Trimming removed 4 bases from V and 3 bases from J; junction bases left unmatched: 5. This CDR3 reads CASSGRTGYYGYTF. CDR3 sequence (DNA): TGTGCCAGCAGTGGTAGGACAGGCTACTATGGCTACACCTTC.

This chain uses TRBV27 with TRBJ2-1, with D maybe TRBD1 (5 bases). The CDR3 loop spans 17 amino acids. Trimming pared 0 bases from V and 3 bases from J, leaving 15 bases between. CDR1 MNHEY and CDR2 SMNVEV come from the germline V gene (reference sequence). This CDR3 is CASSLSSWYRGYNEQFF. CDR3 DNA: TGTGCCAGCAGTTTATCTTCTTGGTATAGGGGCTACAATGAGCAGTTCTTC.

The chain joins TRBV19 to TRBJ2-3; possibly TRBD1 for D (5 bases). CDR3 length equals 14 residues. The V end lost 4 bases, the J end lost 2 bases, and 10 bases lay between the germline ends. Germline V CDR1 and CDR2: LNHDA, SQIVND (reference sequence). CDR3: CASSSRGVTDTQYF. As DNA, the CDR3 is TGTGCCAGTAGTAGTAGGGGTGTCACAGATACGCAGTATTTT. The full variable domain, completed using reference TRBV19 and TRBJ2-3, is DGGITQSPKYLFRKEGQNVTLSCEQNLNHDAMYWYRQDPGQGLRLIYYSQIVNDFQKGDIAEGYSVSREKKESFPLTVTSAQKNPTAFYLCASSSRGVTDTQYFGPGTRLTVL.

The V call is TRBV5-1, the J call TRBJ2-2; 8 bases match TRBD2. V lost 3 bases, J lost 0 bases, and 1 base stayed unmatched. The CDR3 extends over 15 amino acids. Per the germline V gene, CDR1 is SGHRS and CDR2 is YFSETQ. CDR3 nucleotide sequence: TGCGCCAGCAGCTCGGGACTAGCGAACACCGGGGAGCTGTTTTTT. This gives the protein CASSSGLANTGELFF.

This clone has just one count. Here the CDR3 reads CASSLVGQGISDTQYF. DNA for the CDR3: TGTGCCAGCAGCTTAGTGGGACAGGGAATTTCAGATACGCAGTATTTT. The chain is built from TRBV11-2 and TRBJ2-3; 9 nucleotides match TRBD1. Looked up from germline, CDR1 is SGHAT and CDR2 is FQNNGV. Trimming took 1 base from V and 4 from J; bases not matched to a gene: 6. This CDR3 has 16 amino acids.

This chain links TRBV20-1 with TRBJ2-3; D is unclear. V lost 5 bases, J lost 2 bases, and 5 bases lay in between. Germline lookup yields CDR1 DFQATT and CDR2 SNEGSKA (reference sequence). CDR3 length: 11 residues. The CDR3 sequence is CSAHFTDTQYF. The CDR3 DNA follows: TGCAGTGCTCACTTCACAGATACGCAGTATTTT.

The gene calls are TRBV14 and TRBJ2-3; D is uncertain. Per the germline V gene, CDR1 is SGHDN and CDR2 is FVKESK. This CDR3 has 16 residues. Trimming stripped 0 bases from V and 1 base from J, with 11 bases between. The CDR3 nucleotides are TGTGCCAGCAGCCAAGATCATGGAATCGGCACAGATACGCAGTATTTT. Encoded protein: CASSQDHGIGTDTQYF. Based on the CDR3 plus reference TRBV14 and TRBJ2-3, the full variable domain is EAGVTQFPSHSVIEKGQTVTLRCDPISGHDNLYWYRRVMGKEIKFLLHFVKESKQDESGMPNNRFLAERTGGTYSTLKVQPAELEDSGVYFCASSQDHGIGTDTQYFGPGTRLTVL.

CDR3 sequence reads: CASRTGTNTGELFF. Here the CDR3 DNA reads TGTGCCAGCAGGACCGGGACAAACACCGGGGAGCTGTTTTTT. The J gene is TRBJ2-2, the V gene TRBV2, with a tentative D call TRBD1 (6 bases). There are 14 residues in the CDR3. V dropped 6 bases and J dropped 2 bases, with 10 bases sitting between them. From germline, CDR1 is SNHLY and CDR2 FYNNEI.

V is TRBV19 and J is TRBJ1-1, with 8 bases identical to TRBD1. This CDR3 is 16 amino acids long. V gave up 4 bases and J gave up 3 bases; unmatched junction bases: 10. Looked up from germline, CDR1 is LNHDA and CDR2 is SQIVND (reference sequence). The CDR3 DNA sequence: TGTGCCAGTAGTACACATTGGACAGGGTCGGACACTGAAGCTTTCTTT. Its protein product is CASSTHWTGSDTEAFF.

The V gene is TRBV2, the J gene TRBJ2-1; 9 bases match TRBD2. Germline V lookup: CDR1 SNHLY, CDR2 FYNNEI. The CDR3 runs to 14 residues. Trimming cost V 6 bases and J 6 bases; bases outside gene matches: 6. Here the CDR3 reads CASRETSGRNEQFF. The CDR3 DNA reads TGTGCCAGCAGGGAAACTAGCGGGCGCAATGAGCAGTTCTTC.

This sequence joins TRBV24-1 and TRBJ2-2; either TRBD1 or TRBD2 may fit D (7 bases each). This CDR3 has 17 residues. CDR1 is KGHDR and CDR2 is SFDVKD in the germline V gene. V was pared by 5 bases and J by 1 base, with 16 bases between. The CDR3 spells CATSASGGGMNTGELFF. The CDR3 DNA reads TGTGCCACCAGTGCCTCAGGGGGGGGGATGAACACCGGGGAGCTGTTTTTT.

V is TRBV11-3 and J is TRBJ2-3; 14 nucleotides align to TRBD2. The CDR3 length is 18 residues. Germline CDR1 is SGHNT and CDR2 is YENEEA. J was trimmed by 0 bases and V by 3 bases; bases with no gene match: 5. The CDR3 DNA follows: TGTGCCAGCAGCTTGGGGACTAGCGGGAGTTCTAGCACAGATACGCAGTATTTT. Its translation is CASSLGTSGSSSTDTQYF. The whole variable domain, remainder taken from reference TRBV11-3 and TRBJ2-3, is EAGVVQSPRYKIIEKKQPVAFWCNPISGHNTLYWYLQNLGQGPELLIRYENEEAVDDSQLPKDRFSAERLKGVDSTLKIQPAELGDSAVYLCASSLGTSGSSSTDTQYFGPGTRLTVL.

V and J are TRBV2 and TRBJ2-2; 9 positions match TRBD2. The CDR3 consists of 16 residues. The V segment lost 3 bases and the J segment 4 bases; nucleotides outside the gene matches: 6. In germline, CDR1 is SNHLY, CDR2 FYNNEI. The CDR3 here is CASSEIAGALTGELFF. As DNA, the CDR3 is TGTGCCAGCAGTGAGATAGCGGGAGCCCTCACCGGGGAGCTGTTTTTT.